These 24 T cell receptor beta chains were sequenced from one sample in a study of molecular identifiers for immune sequencing clone quantification. TCRdb independently ran MiXCR on the PCR reads; one entry per CDR3 protein. The repertoire holds around 460,000 distinct CDR3 sequences, with around 23% as singletons. Source material: naive CD8+ T cells from blood, with Jurkat cell RNA spiked in. Subset specified: FACS-sorted CD8+CD4-CCR7+CD45RA+ naive T cells. The receptor set was obtained from a human donor in good health. Some libraries in this study had Jurkat cell RNA spiked in.

Many counts were recorded for this clonotype. The chain carries TRBV29-1 and TRBJ1-1; D unclear. The CDR3 extends over 12 amino acids. CDR1 SQVTM and CDR2 ANQGSEA come from the germline V gene. V gave up 5 bases and J gave up 1 base, with 8 bases separating them. The CDR3 DNA reads TGCAGCGTTATCCCAGAGAACACTGAAGCTTTCTTT. It translates to CSVIPENTEAFF.

With respect to this clonotype: This may be a read error, as it is one base from a much larger clone. V usage is TRBV15 and J usage is TRBJ1-1; D unclear. This CDR3 is built from 15 residues. Trimming stripped 0 bases from V and 3 bases from J, with 11 bases between. CDR1 is LNHNV, CDR2 YYDKDF, per germline (reference sequence). For the CDR3, the DNA is TGTGCCACCAGCAGAGATCGATCGAAGTACACTGAAGCTTTCTTT. Residues: CATSRDRSKYTEAFF.

This clonotype was recorded a few times. This chain uses TRBV20-1 with TRBJ2-3; 14 nucleotides align to TRBD2. Germline CDR1 DFQATT, CDR2 SNEGSKA (reference sequence). This CDR3 is built from 17 residues. The junction had 11 bases not matched to a gene; V was cut back by 3 bases and J by 6 bases. As DNA, the CDR3 is TGCAGTGCTAGGGGACTAGCGGGGGCATTATTTCTGGATACGCAGTATTTT. As protein: CSARGLAGALFLDTQYF.

Details on this clonotype: This may be a read error, as it is one base from a much larger clone. The chain recombines TRBV4-3 with TRBJ2-7; D call uncertain. This CDR3 region has 14 residues. Trimming took off 1 base at V and 6 bases at J, with 13 bases between the two ends. Per the germline V gene, CDR1 is LGHNA and CDR2 is YSLEER. The CDR3 DNA sequence: TGCGCCAGCAGCCAAGGCCAGGACCGCTGCGAGCAGTACTTC. As protein: CASSQGQDRCEQYF.

This clonotype was counted only a few times. V gene TRBV10-3 combines with J gene TRBJ2-7, with 8 bases lining up with TRBD2. Germline CDR1 ENHRY, CDR2 SYGVKD. The CDR3 covers 12 residues. Trimming cost V 8 bases and J 2 bases; bases outside gene matches: 2. This CDR3 reads CAIRGGTYEQYF. In DNA, the CDR3 is TGTGCCATCCGCGGGGGGACCTACGAGCAGTACTTC.

As concerns this clonotype: This may arise from a read error, as a much more abundant clone is one base away. The chain employs TRBV7-9 and TRBJ2-7, with TRBD2 identical over 10 bases. The germline V gene encodes CDR1 SEHNR and CDR2 FQNEAQ (reference sequence). The ends lost 5 bases at V and 5 bases at J; junction bases unmatched: 6. The CDR3 totals 14 residues. The CDR3 reads CASSPGLALNEQYF. The CDR3 region has the DNA TGTGCCAGCAGCCCGGGACTAGCGTTGAACGAGCAGTACTTC.

The genes are TRBV9 and TRBJ2-2, with D unclear. This CDR3 comprises 11 residues. From germline, CDR1 is SGDLS and CDR2 YYNGEE. V dropped 0 bases and J dropped 7 bases, with 1 base sitting between them. This CDR3 reads CASSVDGELFF. CDR3 nucleotide sequence: TGTGCCAGCAGCGTAGACGGGGAGCTGTTTTTT.

Details on this clonotype: One end of the junction fails to match germline, which may point to a read error. The chain has TRBV7-2 and TRBJ1-6, with 11 bases identical to TRBD1. Germline-derived CDR1 and CDR2 are SGHTA and FQGNSA. The CDR3 runs to 18 residues. In nucleotides, the CDR3 is TGTGCCAGCAGCTTAGGTCGGACAGGGGGCTTCTATAATTCACCCCACCACTTT. Translating gives CASSLGRTGGFYNSPHHF.

The rearrangement uses TRBV30 and TRBJ2-7; 8 bases are a match to TRBD2. The CDR3 is 13 residues long. In germline, CDR1 is GTSNPN, CDR2 SVGIG (reference sequence). The J segment lost 4 bases and the V segment lost 8 bases, leaving 10 bases of the junction unmatched. CDR3 nucleotides: TGTGCCCGGGGAGCGGGAGTGAGTTACGAGCAGTACTTC. It encodes CARGAGVSYEQYF.

In the case of this clonotype: This clone may be a read error of a much larger clone one base away. The gene calls are TRBV29-1 and TRBJ2-2, with a weak D call TRBD2 (6 bases). This CDR3 spans 12 amino acids. CDR1 SQVTM and CDR2 ANQGSEA come from the germline V gene. The DNA of the CDR3 is TGCAGCGTGACAGACGTTGGCGGGGAGCTGTCTTTT. It yields the protein CSVTDVGGELSF.

The chain carries TRBV6-6 and TRBJ1-1; D gene uncertain. Trimming removed 4 bases at V and 3 bases at J, with 9 bases between. The germline CDR1 and CDR2 sequences are MNHNY and SVGAGI (reference sequence). There are 13 residues in the CDR3. The CDR3 here is CASSSVSYTEAFF. Written as DNA, the CDR3 is TGTGCCAGCAGTTCTGTGAGCTACACTGAAGCTTTCTTT.

In its sample, this clonotype was seen many times. CDR3 protein: CASSRTGMGTDTQYF. The CDR3 nucleotides read TGTGCCAGCAGCCGGACAGGGATGGGCACAGATACGCAGTATTTT. The genes are TRBV28 and TRBJ2-3, with 8 bases identical to TRBD1. Germline-derived CDR1 and CDR2 are MDHEN and SYDVKM. CDR3 length: 15 residues. V dropped 6 bases and J dropped 1; count of bases not matched to a gene: 6.

In this sample, this clonotype turned up a few times. In DNA, the CDR3 is TGTGCCAGTAGTGGGACTAGCGGCCTATCGGGTACGCAGTATTTT. As protein: CASSGTSGLSGTQYF. J is TRBJ2-3 and V is TRBV19, with 11 bases fitting TRBD2. The germline gives CDR1 LNHDA, CDR2 SQIVND (reference sequence). Trimming took 5 bases from V and 8 from J; bases not matched to a gene: 9. The CDR3 extends over 15 amino acids.

This sequence joins TRBV13 and TRBJ2-3; perhaps TRBD1 as D (5 bases). V was pared by 5 bases and J by 1 base, with 10 bases between. Germline V gene lookup returns CDR1 PRHDT and CDR2 FYEKMQ (reference sequence). The CDR3 is 14 amino acids. The CDR3 sequence: CASSGLTGTDTQYF. CDR3 DNA: TGTGCCAGCAGCGGCTTGACAGGCACAGATACGCAGTATTTT. Supplemented by reference TRBV13 and TRBJ2-3, the full variable domain reads AAGVIQSPRHLIKEKRETATLKCYPIPRHDTVYWYQQGPGQDPQFLISFYEKMQSDKGSIPDRFSAQQFSDYHSELNMSSLELGDSALYFCASSGLTGTDTQYFGPGTRLTVL.

J is TRBJ2-5 and V is TRBV6-1; 11 bases map to TRBD2. The CDR3 is made up of 17 amino acids. Per germline, CDR1 MNHNS and CDR2 SASEGT. After removal of 6 bases from V and 4 bases from J, the junction contained 13 bases not matched to a gene. The DNA for the CDR3 is TGTGCCAGCAGCCCATGGACTAGCGGGCCAGAGAGAGAGACCCAGTACTTC. Translating gives CASSPWTSGPERETQYF.

This clonotype was recorded a few times. The rearrangement uses TRBV27 and TRBJ2-7; perhaps TRBD1 as D (5 bases). This CDR3 is built from 14 residues. The V gene lost 0 bases and the J gene lost 5 bases, with 11 bases spanning the gap. The germline gives CDR1 MNHEY, CDR2 SMNVEV (reference sequence). The CDR3 nucleotides are TGTGCCAGCAGTTTATCGTCCAGGGTGGACGAGCAGTACTTC. This sequence encodes CASSLSSRVDEQYF.

This clonotype has ten or more counts. This chain connects TRBV6-6 to TRBJ1-5, with TRBD1 identical over 11 bases. The CDR3 runs 16 residues. V dropped 2 bases and J dropped 5; count of bases not matched to a gene: 5. CDR1 and CDR2 (germline): MNHNY, SVGAGI (reference sequence). CDR3 protein: CASSYTRDRGDQPQHF. The CDR3 nucleotides are TGTGCCAGCAGTTACACCAGGGACAGGGGGGATCAGCCCCAGCATTTT.

As to this clonotype: Sequence at one end of the junction differs from germline and may be a read error. This chain joins TRBV12-3 or TRBV12-4 and TRBJ1-3, with a weak D call TRBD1 (5 bases). The CDR3 covers 14 residues. CDR3 in amino acids: CASFVQGRENTICF. CDR3 sequence (DNA): TGTGCCAGCTTTGTTCAGGGTCGAGAAAACACCATATGTTTT.

The rearrangement uses TRBV29-1 and TRBJ1-2; no firm D call. The CDR3 totals 13 residues. The ends were cut back, 2 bases at V and 8 bases at J, with 15 bases in the middle. The germline V gene has CDR1 SQVTM and CDR2 ANQGSEA. CDR3 bases: TGCAGCGTTGAATTGGTGAACAGCGGAGGCTACACCTTC. Protein product: CSVELVNSGGYTF.

This chain connects TRBV12-3 or TRBV12-4 to TRBJ2-7, with a possible D match to TRBD2 (5 bases). Trimming removed 3 bases from V and 5 bases from J, with 8 bases in between. There are 12 residues in the CDR3. The chain's CDR3 is CASSFMGDEQYF. CDR3 DNA sequence: TGTGCCAGCAGTTTCATGGGAGACGAGCAGTACTTC.

This clonotype was found many times. V and J are TRBV6-2 or TRBV6-3 and TRBJ2-3, with D perhaps matching TRBD2 (5 bases). This CDR3 has 14 residues. Germline loops: CDR1 MNHEY, CDR2 SVGEGT. Trimming pared 2 bases from V and 1 base from J, leaving 7 bases between. The CDR3 here is CASSYLRGTDTQYF. CDR3 nucleotides: TGTGCCAGCAGTTACCTGCGGGGCACAGATACGCAGTATTTT.

This clonotype was counted at least ten times. This chain connects TRBV20-1 to TRBJ1-4; 8 bases line up with TRBD1. Germline V gene data show CDR1 as DFQATT and CDR2 as SNEGSKA (reference sequence). The V and J ends lost 5 bases and 12 bases, in that order; junction bases with no gene match: 5. CDR3 length: 11 amino acids. The CDR3 DNA is TGCAGTGCTCGCTCACAGGGGGAACTGTTTTTT. Its translation: CSARSQGELFF.

The chain joins TRBV7-9 to TRBJ1-4, with TRBD1 matching 7 bases. V lost 4 bases and J lost 4; bases outside the gene matches: 6. The germline V gene has CDR1 SEHNR and CDR2 FQNEAQ (reference sequence). This CDR3 is 15 amino acids long. Here the CDR3 DNA reads TGTGCCAGCAGCTCACCGGGACAGAGTAATGAAAAACTGTTTTTT. It encodes CASSSPGQSNEKLFF.

This clonotype was counted ten times or more. J is TRBJ2-3 and V is TRBV20-1; 13 bases are a match to TRBD2. This CDR3 is built from 15 residues. The V gene end was trimmed by 6 bases and the J gene end by 0 bases; junction bases not matched to a gene: 3. The germline V gene encodes CDR1 DFQATT and CDR2 SNEGSKA (reference sequence). This CDR3 is CSAGTSGTSTDTQYF. CDR3 nucleotides: TGCAGTGCCGGGACTAGCGGGACTAGCACAGATACGCAGTATTTT.